A single sample is the source of the 20 T cell receptor beta chains below, sequenced in a study of blood T cells in healthy people across ages. Through a sample-barcoded 5' primer and a J-beta primer mix, a second PCR was run for roughly 7 to 12 cycles. TCRdb independently ran MiXCR on the 5' RACE reads; one entry per CDR3 protein. The data show roughly 1,700,000 distinct CDR3 sequences, with roughly 30% seen just once and more than 6% held by the top ten. The sample was blood. Receptors were obtained from a woman in her 30s in good health.

This clonotype has only a few counts. The J gene is TRBJ2-5, the V gene TRBV29-1; D might be TRBD1 or TRBD2, each matching 6 bases. V was shortened by 6 bases and J by 2 bases, with 13 bases between the two germline ends. The CDR3 spans 13 residues. Germline CDR1 reads SQVTM; CDR2 reads ANQGSEA. The CDR3 protein is CSVRGAGQETQYF. The CDR3 DNA reads TGCAGCGTGAGGGGGGCAGGGCAAGAGACCCAGTACTTC. The full variable domain, in which reference TRBV29-1 and TRBJ2-5 provide the parts outside the CDR3, is SAVISQKPSRDICQRGTSLTIQCQVDSQVTMMFWYRQQPGQSLTLIATANQGSEATYESGFVIDKFPISRPNLTFSTLTVSNMSPEDSSIYLCSVRGAGQETQYFGPGTRLLVL.

This clonotype occurred a few times. CDR3 DNA sequence: TGTGCCAGCAGCTTGGAGAGTACTTCCCGGTTTGGCTACACCTTC. It yields the protein CASSLESTSRFGYTF. The chain joins TRBV5-5 to TRBJ1-2; D gene unclear. The CDR3 loop spans 15 amino acids. Trimming removed 0 bases from V and 7 bases from J, with 16 bases in between. Germline V gene sequence: CDR1 SGHKS, CDR2 YYEKEE (reference sequence).

The J gene is TRBJ2-1, the V gene TRBV20-1; 9 bases are shared with TRBD2. The CDR3 runs 15 residues. The V gene's germline CDR1 is DFQATT and CDR2 SNEGSKA (reference sequence). With V trimmed by 6 bases and J by 8 bases, 14 bases remained unmatched. The CDR3 region has the DNA TGCAGTGCCCCCGATCCGGCGGGAGGGGGGCATGAGCAGTTCTTC. Protein product: CSAPDPAGGGHEQFF.

This clonotype was found a few times. The V gene is TRBV6-6, the J gene TRBJ1-2; D call uncertain. Trimming took off 7 bases at V and 7 bases at J, with 13 bases between the two ends. Germline CDR1 is MNHNY and CDR2 is SVGAGI (reference sequence). The CDR3 has 12 amino acids. CDR3 coding DNA: TGTGCCAGCACGGACCTTCTGGGTGGCTACACCTTC. It is translated as CASTDLLGGYTF.

V usage is TRBV27 and J usage is TRBJ1-1; TRBD1 is a possible D gene (6 bases). CDR1 is MNHEY and CDR2 is SMNVEV in the germline V gene (reference sequence). The V and J ends lost 5 bases and 7 bases respectively, with 8 bases between them. The CDR3 totals 11 residues. CDR3 in amino acids: CASSIRGEAFF. The CDR3, as DNA: TGTGCCAGCAGTATCAGGGGTGAAGCTTTCTTT.

In its sample, this clonotype was seen a few times. This CDR3 reads CASSYDSGRYNEQFF. CDR3 in DNA: TGTGCCAGCAGCTACGACTCCGGACGGTACAATGAGCAGTTCTTC. The chain is built from TRBV7-2 and TRBJ2-1; no firm D call. The germline CDR1 and CDR2 sequences are SGHTA and FQGNSA. The CDR3 sequence is 15 residues long. V was trimmed by 4 bases and J by 4 bases, leaving 14 bases between them.

There are many counts of this clonotype. This rearrangement joins TRBV2 to TRBJ2-1; D gene uncertain. This CDR3 is built from 11 residues. V lost 3 bases and J lost 10, with 7 bases in between. Germline lookup yields CDR1 SNHLY and CDR2 FYNNEI. The CDR3 nucleotides read TGTGCCAGCAGTGACGGTACGGAGCAGTTCTTC. Translation: CASSDGTEQFF.

This rearrangement joins TRBV4-1 to TRBJ2-1; 9 bases agree with TRBD2. J gave up 9 bases and V 3 bases, and 12 bases lay outside the gene matches. CDR1 is MGHRA, CDR2 YSYEKL, per germline. The CDR3 extends over 16 amino acids. The CDR3 coding sequence is TGCGCCAGCAGCCACCGAGCGGGAGGAATGGGTAGTGAGCAGTTCTTC. It is translated as CASSHRAGGMGSEQFF.

This clonotype came up many times. The chain uses TRBV29-1 and TRBJ2-1, with 14 bases aligning to TRBD2. After removal of 4 bases from V and 6 bases from J, the junction contained 5 bases not matched to a gene. The CDR3 loop spans 15 amino acids. Germline-derived CDR1 and CDR2 are SQVTM and ANQGSEA. CDR3 sequence: CSVAGLAGVGNEQFF. The CDR3 DNA sequence: TGCAGCGTTGCGGGACTAGCGGGAGTGGGCAATGAGCAGTTCTTC.

The genes are TRBV6-2 or TRBV6-3 and TRBJ2-1; weak D call: TRBD2 (6 bases). The V end lost 8 bases, the J end lost 4 bases, and 21 bases lay between the germline ends. This CDR3 has 16 amino acids. Germline loops: CDR1 MNHEY, CDR2 SVGEGT. The chain's CDR3 is CASSRNLVGGYNEQFF. CDR3 bases: TGTGCCAGCTCCCGAAATCTAGTGGGAGGTTACAATGAGCAGTTCTTC.

In this sample, this clonotype turned up many times. The genes are TRBV30 and TRBJ2-7; TRBD1 aligns across 8 bases. V gave up 5 bases and J gave up 1 base; unmatched junction bases: 4. The CDR3 runs 13 residues. Looked up from germline, CDR1 is GTSNPN and CDR2 is SVGIG (reference sequence). CDR3 residues: CAWSQGGSYEQYF. DNA of the CDR3: TGTGCCTGGTCACAGGGGGGTTCCTACGAGCAGTACTTC.

This clonotype was found a few times. The chain couples TRBV4-2 to TRBJ2-3; a possible D gene is TRBD2 (5 bases). This CDR3 has 16 residues. The germline V gene encodes CDR1 LGHNA and CDR2 YNFKEQ. V lost 2 bases, J lost 4 bases, and 16 bases lay in between. CDR3 region: CASSQSLWERADTQYF. Here the CDR3 DNA reads TGTGCCAGCAGCCAAAGTCTATGGGAGCGCGCAGATACGCAGTATTTT.

A note on this clonotype: At one of its ends the junction is not consistent with the germline gene, which may arise from a read error. The chain joins TRBV10-3 to TRBJ2-1; either TRBD1 or TRBD2 may supply D (6 bases each). This CDR3 contains 14 residues. CDR1 ENHRY and CDR2 SYGVKD come from the germline V gene. CDR3 loop: CTIQGGFSYNEQFF. DNA of the CDR3: TGTACCATCCAAGGGGGGTTCTCCTACAATGAGCAGTTCTTC.

This clonotype was picked up many times. The junction departs from germline at one end; a sequencing error may be responsible. The chain couples TRBV5-1 to TRBJ2-7; 8 bases are shared with TRBD1. Looked up from germline, CDR1 is SGHRS and CDR2 is YFSETQ. The CDR3 has 14 residues. The CDR3 reads CASSVGTGLAERYF. In DNA form, the CDR3 reads TGCGCCAGCAGCGTTGGGACAGGTCTCGCCGAGCGGTACTTC.

This clonotype has only a few counts. The chain employs TRBV20-1 and TRBJ2-1; D is possibly TRBD2 (6 bases). The germline gives CDR1 DFQATT, CDR2 SNEGSKA (reference sequence). Trimming cost V 0 bases and J 7 bases, with 19 bases left between them. The CDR3 runs to 16 residues. This CDR3 reads CSARDNQTDYFNEQFF. CDR3 sequence (DNA): TGCAGTGCTAGAGATAATCAGACGGACTATTTTAATGAGCAGTTCTTC.

The chain uses TRBV24-1 and TRBJ2-1; a possible D gene is TRBD2 (5 bases). V lost 5 bases to trimming and J lost 3 bases, with 7 bases between them. The germline CDR1 and CDR2 sequences are KGHDR and SFDVKD. The CDR3 runs to 13 residues. The CDR3 loop is CATSAGNYNEQFF. The CDR3 region has the DNA TGTGCCACCAGTGCGGGGAACTACAATGAGCAGTTCTTC.

V gene TRBV2 combines with J gene TRBJ2-7, with TRBD2 matching 7 bases. Unmatched junction bases numbered 13, after V lost 2 bases and J lost 12 bases. CDR3 length: 14 amino acids. The germline CDR1 and CDR2 sequences are SNHLY and FYNNEI. Here the CDR3 DNA reads TGTGCCAGCAGTGAAAACAGGCTTGTAAGGGAGGGGTACTTC. Its translation is CASSENRLVREGYF.

This chain joins TRBV12-3 or TRBV12-4 and TRBJ1-1; D is undetermined. CDR3 length: 13 amino acids. V lost 5 bases to trimming and J lost 3 bases, with 10 bases between them. CDR3 bases: TGTGCCAGCAGTGGCGGGATCGACACTGAAGCTTTCTTT. The encoded protein is CASSGGIDTEAFF.

The chain links TRBV11-2 to TRBJ2-5, with 8 bases aligning to TRBD2. V shed 0 bases, J shed 4 bases, and the junction held 10 bases outside the gene matches. This CDR3 has 17 amino acids. The germline V gene has CDR1 SGHAT and CDR2 FQNNGV. CDR3 coding DNA: TGTGCCAGCAGCTTAGATCTCCGGCTAGCGGGTGGAGAGACCCAGTACTTC. Translation gives CASSLDLRLAGGETQYF.

This clonotype came up a few times. V usage is TRBV7-2 and J usage is TRBJ1-4; D unclear. Looked up from germline, CDR1 is SGHTA and CDR2 is FQGNSA. Trimming cost V 1 base and J 0 bases, with 9 bases left between them. This CDR3 is 16 amino acids long. CDR3: CASSLGYTATNEKLFF. The DNA of the CDR3 is TGTGCCAGCAGCTTAGGGTACACAGCAACTAATGAAAAACTGTTTTTT.